Below, 14 T cell receptor beta chains from the same sample are listed, as sequenced in a study of CD8 T cells in ankylosing spondylitis. TCRdb ran MiXCR on the 5' RACE reads and lists one entry per CDR3 protein. In the table there are hundreds of thousands of distinct CDR3 sequences, 25% to 30% of which are singletons. The sequenced sample was blood, either unsorted or a sorted T cell fraction (not recorded which). The receptor set was obtained from a male donor with ankylosing spondylitis or in good health (not recorded which).

The chain couples TRBV20-1 to TRBJ2-1, with D perhaps matching TRBD1 (5 bases). The CDR3 spans 12 residues. Looked up from germline, CDR1 is DFQATT and CDR2 is SNEGSKA (reference sequence). V lost 5 bases to trimming and J lost 6 bases, with 11 bases between them. CDR3 sequence: CSAPDRVNEQFF. Written as DNA, the CDR3 is TGCAGTGCTCCCGACAGAGTCAATGAGCAGTTCTTC.

This clonotype was detected many times. The rearrangement links TRBV28 to TRBJ2-5; the D is unclear. This CDR3 has 12 amino acids. The germline CDR1 and CDR2 sequences are MDHEN and SYDVKM. Trimming removed 4 bases from V and 7 bases from J, with 10 bases in between. The CDR3 nucleotides read TGTGCCAGCAGTTCCGGAAGAGGGACCCAGTACTTC. Protein product: CASSSGRGTQYF.

In its sample, this clonotype was seen many times. The J gene is TRBJ1-5, the V gene TRBV15; D perhaps matches TRBD1 (6 bases). Germline assignment: CDR1 LNHNV and CDR2 YYDKDF (reference sequence). CDR3 size: 17 residues. V was trimmed by 3 bases and J by 0 bases, leaving 15 bases between them. The DNA for the CDR3 is TGTGCCACCAGCAGCTCCGGGACACATAATAGCAATCAGCCCCAGCATTTT. This sequence encodes CATSSSGTHNSNQPQHF.

This rearrangement joins TRBV19 to TRBJ2-7; 7 bases match TRBD1. This CDR3 has 13 residues. Germline CDR1 reads LNHDA; CDR2 reads SQIVND (reference sequence). V gave up 4 bases and J gave up 7 bases; unmatched junction bases: 7. CDR3 residues: CASSRQGLEEQYF. The CDR3 nucleotides are TGTGCCAGTAGTAGACAGGGCCTCGAGGAGCAGTACTTC.

The V gene is TRBV6-1, the J gene TRBJ2-1; D might be TRBD2 (5 bases). Deletions cut 6 bases from V and 0 bases from J, with 12 bases between. The CDR3 runs to 15 residues. Germline V lookup: CDR1 MNHNS, CDR2 SASEGT. CDR3 residues: CASRSRVGSYNEQFF. DNA for the CDR3: TGTGCCAGCAGGTCGAGGGTTGGCTCCTACAATGAGCAGTTCTTC.

This clonotype has only a few counts. This chain links TRBV20-1 with TRBJ2-3; 10 bases align to TRBD2. The CDR3 totals 15 residues. J was trimmed by 3 bases and V by 2 bases; bases with no gene match: 5. Germline lookup yields CDR1 DFQATT and CDR2 SNEGSKA (reference sequence). The CDR3 protein is CSARQSGRVTDTQYF. CDR3 DNA: TGCAGTGCTAGACAAAGCGGGAGGGTTACAGATACGCAGTATTTT.

The chain joins TRBV5-1 to TRBJ1-1; D ambiguous. V lost 3 bases to trimming and J lost 3 bases, with 12 bases between them. Germline loops: CDR1 SGHRS, CDR2 YFSETQ. The CDR3 runs 14 residues. The CDR3 loop reads CASSSMGFDTEAFF. The CDR3 DNA reads as TGCGCCAGCAGCTCAATGGGATTCGACACTGAAGCTTTCTTT.

This clonotype has a count of ten or more. The chain joins TRBV11-2 to TRBJ2-5; TRBD1 aligns across 8 bases. Per germline, CDR1 SGHAT and CDR2 FQNNGV. The CDR3 runs 13 residues. V was pared by 6 bases and J by 4 bases, with 4 bases of the junction left unmatched. CDR3 coding DNA: TGTGCCAGCAGTTACGACAGGGGAGAGACCCAGTACTTC. Translation: CASSYDRGETQYF.

This chain connects TRBV12-5 to TRBJ1-3; D ambiguous. Trimming took off 0 bases at V and 4 bases at J, with 7 bases between the two ends. Germline-derived CDR1 and CDR2 are LGHNT and FRNRAP. The CDR3 is 14 residues long. Here the CDR3 reads CASGLVEAGNTIYF. The CDR3 DNA reads TGTGCTAGTGGTTTGGTAGAGGCCGGAAACACCATATATTTT.

This clonotype showed up many times. This chain connects TRBV10-3 to TRBJ1-1; tentatively, D is TRBD1 (5 bases). This CDR3 is built from 12 residues. The V gene lost 7 bases and the J gene lost 5 bases, with 11 bases spanning the gap. In germline, CDR1 is ENHRY, CDR2 SYGVKD. The DNA for the CDR3 is TGTGCCATCACAGGGAGTGGTACTGAAGCTTTCTTT. This sequence encodes CAITGSGTEAFF.

The chain is built from TRBV5-1 and TRBJ2-5, with D possibly being TRBD1 or TRBD2 (5 bases each). V was pared by 3 bases and J by 4 bases, with 16 bases between. The CDR3 spans 15 residues. Looked up from germline, CDR1 is SGHRS and CDR2 is YFSETQ. The CDR3 loop reads CASSSGTVAAETQYF. CDR3 nucleotide sequence: TGCGCCAGCAGCTCGGGGACGGTGGCAGCAGAGACCCAGTACTTC.

This clonotype was observed a handful of times. The chain uses TRBV20-1 and TRBJ2-1; possible D gene TRBD1, 5 bases. Germline CDR1 reads DFQATT; CDR2 reads SNEGSKA (reference sequence). This CDR3 contains 15 residues. V was pared by 5 bases and J by 2 bases, with 16 bases between. Written as DNA, the CDR3 is TGCAGTGCTCCACCCTGGGGCGCCCCCTACAATGAGCAGTTCTTC. This codes for CSAPPWGAPYNEQFF.

The sample holds many counts of this clonotype. V and J are TRBV12-3 or TRBV12-4 and TRBJ1-3, with D unresolved. V was trimmed by 8 bases and J by 5 bases, leaving 10 bases between them. The length of the CDR3 is 12 residues. DNA of the CDR3: TGTGCCAGCGAAGGGAATAGAAACACCATATATTTT. This encodes CASEGNRNTIYF.

V gene TRBV29-1 combines with J gene TRBJ2-7; D perhaps matches TRBD1 (6 bases). Trimming pared 3 bases from V and 4 bases from J, leaving 19 bases between. The CDR3 is 15 amino acids. Germline V gene lookup returns CDR1 SQVTM and CDR2 ANQGSEA. CDR3 residues: CSVEEVSGVGYEQYF. CDR3 DNA: TGCAGCGTTGAGGAGGTGTCAGGGGTCGGGTACGAGCAGTACTTC.